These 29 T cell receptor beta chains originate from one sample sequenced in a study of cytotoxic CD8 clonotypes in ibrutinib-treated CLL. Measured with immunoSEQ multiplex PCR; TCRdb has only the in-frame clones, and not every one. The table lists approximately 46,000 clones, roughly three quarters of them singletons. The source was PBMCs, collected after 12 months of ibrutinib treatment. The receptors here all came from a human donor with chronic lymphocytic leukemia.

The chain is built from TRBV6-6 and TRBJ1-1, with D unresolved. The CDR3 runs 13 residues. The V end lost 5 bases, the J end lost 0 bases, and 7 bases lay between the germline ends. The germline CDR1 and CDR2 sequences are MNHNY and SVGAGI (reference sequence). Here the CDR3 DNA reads TGTGCCAGCAGTCCTAAGCTGAACACTGAAGCTTTCTTT. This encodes CASSPKLNTEAFF.

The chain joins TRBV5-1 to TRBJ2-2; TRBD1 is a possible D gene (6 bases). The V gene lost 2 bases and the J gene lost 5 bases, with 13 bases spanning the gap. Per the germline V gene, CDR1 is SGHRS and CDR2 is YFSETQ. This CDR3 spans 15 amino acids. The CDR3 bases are TGCGCCAGCAGCTTAGGTCAGGGGAAGACCGGGGAGCTGTTTTTT. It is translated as CASSLGQGKTGELFF.

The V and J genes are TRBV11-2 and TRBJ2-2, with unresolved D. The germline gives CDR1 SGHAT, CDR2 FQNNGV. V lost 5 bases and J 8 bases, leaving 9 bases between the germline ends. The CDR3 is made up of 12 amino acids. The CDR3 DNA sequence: TGTGCCAGCAGCCCCCGGTTAGGGGAGCTGTTTTTT. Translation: CASSPRLGELFF.

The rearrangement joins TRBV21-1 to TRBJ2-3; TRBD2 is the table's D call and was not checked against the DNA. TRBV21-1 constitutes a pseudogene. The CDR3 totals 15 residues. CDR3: CASSSQRPYTDTQYF. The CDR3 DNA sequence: TGTGCCAGCAGCAGCCAGCGGCCATACACAGATACGCAGTATTTT.

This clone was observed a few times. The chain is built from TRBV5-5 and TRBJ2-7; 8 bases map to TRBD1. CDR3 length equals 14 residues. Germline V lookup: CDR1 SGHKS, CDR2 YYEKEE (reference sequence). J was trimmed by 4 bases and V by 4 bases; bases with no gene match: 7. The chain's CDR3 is CASSPGQVTYEQYF. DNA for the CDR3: TGTGCCAGCAGCCCGGGACAGGTTACTTACGAGCAGTACTTC. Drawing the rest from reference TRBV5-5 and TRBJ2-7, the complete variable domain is DAGVTQSPTHLIKTRGQQVTLRCSPISGHKSVSWYQQVLGQGPQFIFQYYEKEERGRGNFPDRFSARQFPNYSSELNVNALLLGDSALYLCASSPGQVTYEQYFGPGTRLTVT.

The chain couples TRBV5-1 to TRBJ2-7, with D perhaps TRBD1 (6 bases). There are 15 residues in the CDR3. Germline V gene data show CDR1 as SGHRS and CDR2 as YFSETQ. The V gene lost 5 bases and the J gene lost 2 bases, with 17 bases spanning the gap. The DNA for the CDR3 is TGCGCCAGCAGACTTGGGACATGGACAACCTACGAGCAGTACTTC. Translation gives CASRLGTWTTYEQYF.

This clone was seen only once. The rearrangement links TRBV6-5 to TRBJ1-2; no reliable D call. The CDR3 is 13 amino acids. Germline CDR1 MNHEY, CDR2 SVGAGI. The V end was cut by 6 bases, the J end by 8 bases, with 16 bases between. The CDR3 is CASRTGLGSGYTF. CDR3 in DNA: TGTGCCAGCAGGACCGGCCTGGGAAGCGGCTACACCTTC.

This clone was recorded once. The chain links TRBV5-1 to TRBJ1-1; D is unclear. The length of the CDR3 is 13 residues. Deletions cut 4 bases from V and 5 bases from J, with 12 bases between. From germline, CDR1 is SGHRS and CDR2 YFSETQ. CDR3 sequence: CASSPDTFTEAFF. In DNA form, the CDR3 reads TGCGCCAGCAGCCCAGATACGTTTACTGAAGCTTTCTTT.

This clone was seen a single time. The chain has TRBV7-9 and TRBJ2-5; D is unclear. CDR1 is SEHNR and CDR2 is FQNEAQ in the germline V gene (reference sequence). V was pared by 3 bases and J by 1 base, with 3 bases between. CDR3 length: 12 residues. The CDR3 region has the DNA TGTGCCAGCAGCTTTAGCCAAGAGACCCAGTACTTC. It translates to CASSFSQETQYF.

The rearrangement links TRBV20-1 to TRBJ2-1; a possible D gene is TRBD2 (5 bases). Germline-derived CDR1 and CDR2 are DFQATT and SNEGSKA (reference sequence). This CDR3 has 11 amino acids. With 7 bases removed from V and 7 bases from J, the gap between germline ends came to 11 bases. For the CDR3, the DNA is TGCAGTGAGAGGAGCGGAAATGAGCAGTTCTTC. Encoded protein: CSERSGNEQFF.

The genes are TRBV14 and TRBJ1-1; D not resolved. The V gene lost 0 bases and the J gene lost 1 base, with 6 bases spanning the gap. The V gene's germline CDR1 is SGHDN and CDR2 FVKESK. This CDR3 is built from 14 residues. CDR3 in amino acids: CASSQDLANTEAFF. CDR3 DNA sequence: TGTGCCAGCAGCCAAGATCTCGCGAACACTGAAGCTTTCTTT.

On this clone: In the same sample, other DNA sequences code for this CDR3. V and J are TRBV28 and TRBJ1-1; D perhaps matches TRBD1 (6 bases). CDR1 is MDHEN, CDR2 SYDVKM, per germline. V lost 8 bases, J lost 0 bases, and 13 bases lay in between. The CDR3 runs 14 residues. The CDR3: CASAPGAVNTEAFF. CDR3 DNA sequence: TGTGCCAGCGCGCCGGGGGCTGTGAACACTGAAGCTTTCTTT.

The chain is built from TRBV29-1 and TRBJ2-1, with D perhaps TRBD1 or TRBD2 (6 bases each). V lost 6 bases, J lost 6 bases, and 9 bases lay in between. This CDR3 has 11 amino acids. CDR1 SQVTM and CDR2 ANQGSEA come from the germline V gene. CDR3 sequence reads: CSVGGLNEQFF. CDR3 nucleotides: TGCAGCGTCGGGGGCCTCAATGAGCAGTTCTTC.

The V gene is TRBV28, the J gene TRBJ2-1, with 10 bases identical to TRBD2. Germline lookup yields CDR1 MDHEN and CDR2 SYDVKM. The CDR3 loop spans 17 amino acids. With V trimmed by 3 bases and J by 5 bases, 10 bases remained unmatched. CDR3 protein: CASSFVPLAGEDNEQFF. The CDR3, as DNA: TGTGCCAGCAGTTTTGTCCCCCTAGCGGGAGAAGACAATGAGCAGTTCTTC.

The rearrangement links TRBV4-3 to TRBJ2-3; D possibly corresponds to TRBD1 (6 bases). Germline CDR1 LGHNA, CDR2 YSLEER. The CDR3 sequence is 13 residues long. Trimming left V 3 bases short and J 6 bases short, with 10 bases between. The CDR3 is CASSHLTGDTQYF. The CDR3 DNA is TGCGCCAGCAGCCATTTAACAGGGGATACGCAGTATTTT.

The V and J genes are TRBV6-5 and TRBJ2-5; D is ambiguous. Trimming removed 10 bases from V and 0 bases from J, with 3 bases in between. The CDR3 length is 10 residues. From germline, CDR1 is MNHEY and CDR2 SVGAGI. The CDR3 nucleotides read TGTGCCACCTACCAAGAGACCCAGTACTTC. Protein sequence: CATYQETQYF.

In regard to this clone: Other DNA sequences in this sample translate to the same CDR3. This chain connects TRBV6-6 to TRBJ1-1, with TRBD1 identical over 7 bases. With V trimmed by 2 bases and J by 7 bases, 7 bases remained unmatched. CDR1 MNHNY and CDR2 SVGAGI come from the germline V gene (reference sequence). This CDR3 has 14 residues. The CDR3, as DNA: TGTGCCAGCAGTTACGAGGGACAGCCCGTTGAAGCTTTCTTT. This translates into CASSYEGQPVEAFF.

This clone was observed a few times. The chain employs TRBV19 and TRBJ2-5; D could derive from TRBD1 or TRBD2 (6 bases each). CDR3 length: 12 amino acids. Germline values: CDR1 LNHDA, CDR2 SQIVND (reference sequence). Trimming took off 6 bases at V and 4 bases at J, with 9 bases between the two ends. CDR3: CASRGGGETQYF. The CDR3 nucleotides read TGTGCCAGTAGAGGAGGGGGAGAGACCCAGTACTTC.

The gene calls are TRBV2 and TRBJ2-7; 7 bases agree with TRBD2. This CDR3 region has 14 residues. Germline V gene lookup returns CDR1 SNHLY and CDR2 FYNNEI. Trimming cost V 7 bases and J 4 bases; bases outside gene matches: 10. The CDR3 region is CASTYGGRGYEQYF. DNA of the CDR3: TGTGCCAGCACCTACGGAGGGAGGGGTTACGAGCAGTACTTC.

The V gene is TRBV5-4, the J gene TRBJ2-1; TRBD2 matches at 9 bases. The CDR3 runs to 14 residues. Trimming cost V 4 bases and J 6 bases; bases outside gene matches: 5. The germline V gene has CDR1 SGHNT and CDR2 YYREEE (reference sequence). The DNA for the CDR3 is TGTGCCAGCAGCGAAGGGACTAGCATCAATGAGCAGTTCTTC. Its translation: CASSEGTSINEQFF.

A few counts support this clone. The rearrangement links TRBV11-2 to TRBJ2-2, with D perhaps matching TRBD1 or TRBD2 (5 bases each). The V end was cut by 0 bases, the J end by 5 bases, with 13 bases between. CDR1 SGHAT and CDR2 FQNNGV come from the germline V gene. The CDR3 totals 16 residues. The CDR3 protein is CASSLESGRSTGELFF. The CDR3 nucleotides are TGTGCCAGCAGCTTAGAATCGGGGCGCTCAACCGGGGAGCTGTTTTTT.

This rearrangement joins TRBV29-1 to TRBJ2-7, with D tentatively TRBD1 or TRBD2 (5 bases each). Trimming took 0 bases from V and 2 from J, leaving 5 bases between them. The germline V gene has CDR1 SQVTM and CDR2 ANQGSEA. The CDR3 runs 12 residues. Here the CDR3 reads CSVEEGAYEQYF. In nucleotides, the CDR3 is TGCAGCGTTGAAGAGGGGGCCTACGAGCAGTACTTC.

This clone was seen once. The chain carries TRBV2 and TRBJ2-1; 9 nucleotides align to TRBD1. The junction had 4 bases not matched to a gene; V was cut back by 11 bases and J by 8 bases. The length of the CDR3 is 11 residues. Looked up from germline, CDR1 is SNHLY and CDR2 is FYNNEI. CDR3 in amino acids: CASGDRDEQFF. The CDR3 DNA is TGTGCCTCGGGGGACAGGGATGAGCAGTTCTTC.

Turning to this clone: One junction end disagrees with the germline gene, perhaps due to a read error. The CDR3 DNA is TGCGCTAGCAGGACGAGCGGCCACTCCTACAATGAGCAGTTCTTC. Translation gives CASRTSGHSYNEQFF. This sequence joins TRBV5-1 and TRBJ2-1; D perhaps matches TRBD2 (5 bases). CDR1 and CDR2 (germline): SGHRS, YFSETQ. CDR3 length equals 15 residues.

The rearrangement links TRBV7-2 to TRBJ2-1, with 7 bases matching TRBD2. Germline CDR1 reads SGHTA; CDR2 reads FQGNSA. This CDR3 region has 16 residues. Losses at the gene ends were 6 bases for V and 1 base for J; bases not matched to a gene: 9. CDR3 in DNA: TGTGCCAGCAGGGGGGGGAGGAAGGGTTCCTACAATGAGCAGTTCTTC. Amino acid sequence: CASRGGRKGSYNEQFF.

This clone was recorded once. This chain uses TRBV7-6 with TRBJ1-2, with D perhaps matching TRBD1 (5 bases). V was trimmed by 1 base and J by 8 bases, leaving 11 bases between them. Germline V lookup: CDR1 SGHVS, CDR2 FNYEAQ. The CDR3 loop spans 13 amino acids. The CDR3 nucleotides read TGTGCCAGCAGCTTAGAGGGAAGGGGAGGCTACACCTTC. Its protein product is CASSLEGRGGYTF.

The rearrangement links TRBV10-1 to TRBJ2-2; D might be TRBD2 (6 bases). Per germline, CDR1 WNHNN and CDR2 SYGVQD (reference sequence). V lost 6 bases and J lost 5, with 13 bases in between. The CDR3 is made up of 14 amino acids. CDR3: CASSAGSGTGELFF. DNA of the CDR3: TGCGCCAGCAGCGCCGGGAGCGGAACCGGGGAGCTGTTTTTT.

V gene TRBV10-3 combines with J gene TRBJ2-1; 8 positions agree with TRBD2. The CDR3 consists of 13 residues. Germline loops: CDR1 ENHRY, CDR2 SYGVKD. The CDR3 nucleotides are TGTGCTATCCGGGAGGGCCAGTACAATGAGCAGTTCTTC. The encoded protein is CAIREGQYNEQFF.

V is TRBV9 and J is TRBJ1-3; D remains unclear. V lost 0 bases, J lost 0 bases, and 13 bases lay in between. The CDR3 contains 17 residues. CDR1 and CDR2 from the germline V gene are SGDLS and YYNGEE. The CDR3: CASSVEFWAASGNTIYF. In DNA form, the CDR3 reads TGTGCCAGCAGCGTAGAATTTTGGGCAGCCTCTGGAAACACCATATATTTT. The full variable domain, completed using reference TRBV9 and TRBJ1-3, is DSGVTQTPKHLITATGQRVTLRCSPRSGDLSVYWYQQSLDQGLQFLIQYYNGEERAKGNILERFSAQQFPDLHSELNLSSLELGDSALYFCASSVEFWAASGNTIYFGEGSWLTVV.